A single sample is the source of the 14 T cell receptor beta chains below, sequenced in a study of cytomegalovirus exposure and HLA in healthy donors. The PCR had 60 Vbeta and 13 Jbeta primers. The data were produced by immunoSEQ multiplex PCR, yet TCRdb's version contains in-frame clones alone and is incomplete. The data show approximately 140,000 clones, with approximately 85% seen just once and 1.5% to 2% held by the top ten. The specimen was PBMCs. The source is a boy between 5 and 17 years old in good health and CMV-seronegative.

The chain links TRBV2 to TRBJ2-3; 12 bases fit TRBD2. Trimming at V came to 6 bases and at J to 7 bases, leaving 5 bases not matched to a gene. Germline V gene data show CDR1 as SNHLY and CDR2 as FYNNEI. The CDR3 is 14 residues long. The CDR3 DNA reads as TGTGCCAGCAGACCTAGCGGGGGGGCCCATACGCAGTATTTT. This gives the protein CASRPSGGAHTQYF.

V usage is TRBV7-9 and J usage is TRBJ2-5; 8 nucleotides line up with TRBD1. The CDR3 has 16 amino acids. The germline gives CDR1 SEHNR, CDR2 FQNEAQ (reference sequence). The V gene end was trimmed by 5 bases and the J gene end by 5 bases; junction bases not matched to a gene: 13. CDR3 in amino acids: CASSQRGDRNVETQYF. The CDR3 bases are TGTGCCAGCAGCCAGAGAGGGGACAGGAATGTGGAGACCCAGTACTTC.

The chain is built from TRBV27 and TRBJ1-5; D remains unclear. The CDR3 contains 13 residues. Per the germline V gene, CDR1 is MNHEY and CDR2 is SMNVEV (reference sequence). The V end was cut by 3 bases, the J end by 3 bases, with 6 bases between. The CDR3 DNA is TGTGCCAGCAGTTTGACTTTCAATCAGCCCCAGCATTTT. Translating it yields CASSLTFNQPQHF.

The chain recombines TRBV14 with TRBJ1-2; 8 nucleotides match TRBD1. The J segment lost 2 bases and the V segment lost 6 bases, leaving 2 bases of the junction unmatched. Looked up from germline, CDR1 is SGHDN and CDR2 is FVKESK. This CDR3 has 13 residues. The CDR3 loop is CASSPGGNYGYTF. Written as DNA, the CDR3 is TGTGCCAGCAGTCCAGGGGGCAACTATGGCTACACCTTC.

The genes are TRBV7-2 and TRBJ2-7; TRBD1 is a possible D gene (6 bases). V was pared by 4 bases and J by 4 bases, with 14 bases between. CDR1 SGHTA and CDR2 FQGNSA come from the germline V gene. The CDR3 has 14 amino acids. CDR3 bases: TGTGCCAGCAGCTCAGAGGCAGGGGAGTACGAGCAGTACTTC. It specifies CASSSEAGEYEQYF.

The rearrangement uses TRBV4-1 and TRBJ2-3, with TRBD2 matching over 7 bases. CDR1 is MGHRA and CDR2 is YSYEKL in the germline V gene. J lost 1 base, V lost 0 bases, and 10 bases had no gene match. This CDR3 is built from 18 residues. The CDR3 loop is CASSQEVGGDSRTDTQYF. In DNA form, the CDR3 reads TGCGCCAGCAGCCAAGAGGTTGGGGGGGACTCCCGCACAGATACGCAGTATTTT.

The rearrangement uses TRBV5-1 and TRBJ2-1; tentative D call: TRBD2 (5 bases). CDR1 is SGHRS, CDR2 YFSETQ, per germline. V shed 0 bases and J shed 7 bases, with 14 bases lying between them. This CDR3 is 15 amino acids long. CDR3 bases: TGCGCCAGCAGCTTGGCCGGGCTGTCGGGGAATGAGCAGTTCTTC. It codes for CASSLAGLSGNEQFF.

This clone was seen a few times. CDR3 sequence reads: CASSRKQGIGELFF. CDR3 nucleotide sequence: TGCGCCAGCAGCCGAAAACAGGGCATAGGGGAGCTGTTTTTT. The rearrangement uses TRBV4-3 and TRBJ2-2, with TRBD1 as a possible D gene (6 bases). V was clipped by 4 bases and J by 8 bases, with 14 bases between them. This CDR3 contains 14 residues. Germline loops: CDR1 LGHNA, CDR2 YSLEER.

The chain joins TRBV7-3 to TRBJ1-5, with D hard to call. CDR3 size: 15 residues. The germline V gene encodes CDR1 SGHTA and CDR2 FQGTGA. The V end lost 1 base, the J end lost 6 bases, and 13 bases lay between the germline ends. CDR3 sequence (DNA): TGTGCCAGCAGCTTAATTCCGGCCGGGATTCAGCCCCAGCATTTT. This codes for CASSLIPAGIQPQHF.

The chain combines TRBV29-1 with TRBJ2-2; D may be TRBD1 (6 bases). There are 14 residues in the CDR3. Germline CDR1 SQVTM, CDR2 ANQGSEA. With 5 bases removed from V and 4 bases from J, the gap between germline ends came to 14 bases. The CDR3 spells CSVKGTGSTGELFF. The CDR3 nucleotides read TGCAGCGTTAAAGGTACAGGGTCCACCGGGGAGCTGTTTTTT.

The chain is built from TRBV18 and TRBJ1-1; tentatively, D is TRBD1 (5 bases). The CDR3 sequence is 15 residues long. Trimming shortened V by 6 bases and J by 10 bases, and 24 bases separated the two germline ends. The germline CDR1 and CDR2 sequences are KGHSH and LQKENI. CDR3: CASSLAGSPWGGAFF. The CDR3 DNA reads TGTGCCAGCTCCCTCGCTGGGTCCCCTTGGGGGGGAGCTTTCTTT.

V is TRBV29-1 and J is TRBJ1-2, with TRBD1 matching 7 bases. Losses at the gene ends were 2 bases for V and 4 bases for J; bases not matched to a gene: 7. Per germline, CDR1 SQVTM and CDR2 ANQGSEA. CDR3 length: 14 residues. The DNA of the CDR3 is TGCAGCGTTGAACAGGCGACAGGGAGCTATGGCTACACCTTC. It translates to CSVEQATGSYGYTF. Together with reference TRBV29-1 and TRBJ1-2, the CDR3 gives the full variable domain: SAVISQKPSRDICQRGTSLTIQCQVDSQVTMMFWYRQQPGQSLTLIATANQGSEATYESGFVIDKFPISRPNLTFSTLTVSNMSPEDSSIYLCSVEQATGSYGYTFGSGTRLTVV.

The chain combines TRBV18 with TRBJ2-1, with 7 bases fitting TRBD2. The CDR3 contains 16 residues. The germline CDR1 and CDR2 sequences are KGHSH and LQKENI. V lost 1 base and J lost 2; bases outside the gene matches: 5. The CDR3 DNA reads as TGTGCCAGCTCACCACGACTAGCCGACCCCTACAATGAGCAGTTCTTC. It is translated as CASSPRLADPYNEQFF. Drawing the rest from reference TRBV18 and TRBJ2-1, the complete variable domain is NAGVMQNPRHLVRRRGQEARLRCSPMKGHSHVYWYRQLPEEGLKFMVYLQKENIIDESGMPKERFSAEFPKEGPSILRIQQVVRGDSAAYFCASSPRLADPYNEQFFGPGTRLTVL.

The V gene is TRBV2, the J gene TRBJ2-7; 8 bases line up with TRBD1. This CDR3 region has 12 residues. The junction had 2 bases not matched to a gene; V was cut back by 7 bases and J by 3 bases. Germline CDR1 reads SNHLY; CDR2 reads FYNNEI. The CDR3, as DNA: TGTGCCAGCAAGGGACAGGACTACGAGCAGTACTTC. This sequence encodes CASKGQDYEQYF.